This T cell receptor (beta chain) was captured in a study of blood T cells in healthy people across ages. General study results and limits: Diversity estimates from one million T cells were considered underestimates.

The authors ran a second PCR of about 7 to 12 cycles using a sample-barcoded 5' primer and a J-beta primer mix. Each CDR3 protein is one row after TCRdb ran MiXCR on the 5' RACE reads. The table has around 800,000 distinct CDR3 sequences, roughly 25% seen once. As for this clonotype: Its antigen is unidentified.

These same records also appear under a second study, on T cells of mothers and their children.

The material sequenced was blood. This TCR was sampled from a boy between 10 and 17 years old in good health.

The chain's CDR3 is CASMDLRTSEKLFF. The CDR3 DNA reads as TGTGCCAGCATGGATCTCCGAACCAGTGAAAAACTGTTTTTT. The rearrangement links TRBV12-3 or TRBV12-4 to TRBJ1-4; D is unclear. The CDR3 is 14 amino acids. Trimming pared 7 bases from V and 7 bases from J, leaving 16 bases between.